The text below deals with one TCR beta chain. The entry originates in a study of blood T cell repertoires in COVID-19. Turning to the study itself: In each case, the material was cDNA or gDNA derived from T cells, B-cell-depleted T cells, or PBMCs.

The CDR3 sequence is 15 residues long. CDR1 is SGHAT and CDR2 is FQDESV in the germline V gene (reference sequence). Trimming removed 6 bases from V and 8 bases from J; junction bases left unmatched: 11. TCRdb's copy holds only in-frame clones and misses some; the assay was immunoSEQ multiplex PCR. The data contain about 240,000 clones, 82% of them singletons. The chain links TRBV11-1 to TRBJ1-4; TRBD1 matches 8 bases. Input material: peripheral blood. The TCR sequence derives from a woman aged 60-75 years with active or convalescent COVID-19. The CDR3 loop reads CASSRTGDRREKLFF. CDR3 sequence (DNA): TGTGCCAGCAGTCGTACAGGGGACAGGAGAGAAAAACTGTTTTTT.